These 31 T cell receptor beta chains were all obtained from the same sample, sequenced in a study of human T cells and chemical hapten exposure. Sample time point: healthy volunteer bleed at 2 weeks. The authors' total RNA extraction used unfractionated whole blood. TCRdb itself ran the RACE reads through MiXCR, one entry per CDR3 protein. Here the sample spans around 130,000 distinct CDR3 sequences, around 8.2% being singletons. Source material: whole blood. The receptor set was obtained from a male donor in good health. Some clones in this sample may be carry-over from other donors' samples.

This clonotype occurred a few times. J is TRBJ2-7 and V is TRBV11-2; 7 bases are shared with TRBD1. The CDR3 length is 15 residues. The V segment lost 2 bases and the J segment 3 bases; nucleotides outside the gene matches: 7. Germline values: CDR1 SGHAT, CDR2 FQNNGV. The CDR3 loop is CASSLTTGYVYEQYF. The CDR3 region has the DNA TGTGCCAGCAGCTTAACGACAGGGTACGTCTACGAGCAGTACTTC.

This clonotype occurred many times. The chain has TRBV12-3 or TRBV12-4 and TRBJ1-6, with D unclear. This CDR3 has 13 residues. Deletions cut 2 bases from V and 10 bases from J, with 9 bases between. The CDR3 nucleotides read TGTGCCAGCAGTTTAAGGACCGAATCACCCCTCCACTTT. Translation: CASSLRTESPLHF.

The V call is TRBV10-3, the J call TRBJ2-3; 8 bases are a match to TRBD2. The CDR3 contains 16 residues. Germline assignment: CDR1 ENHRY and CDR2 SYGVKD. With V trimmed by 6 bases and J by 0 bases, 8 bases remained unmatched. The CDR3 DNA follows: TGTGCCATCAGGACACCTAGCGGGTCCAGCACAGATACGCAGTATTTT. It is translated as CAIRTPSGSSTDTQYF.

In regard to this clonotype: This may be a read error, as it is one base from a much larger clone. The genes are TRBV6-2 or TRBV6-3 and TRBJ2-1, with 10 nucleotides matching TRBD2. Germline loops: CDR1 MNHEY, CDR2 SVGEGT. The CDR3 contains 15 residues. The CDR3 loop reads CACSRTSGDYNEQFF. Here the CDR3 DNA reads TGTGCCTGCAGCCGAACTAGCGGGGACTACAATGAGCAGTTCTTC.

This clonotype was observed a handful of times. The chain employs TRBV11-2 and TRBJ2-7; D possibly uses TRBD1 or TRBD2 (5 bases each). Trimming shortened V by 2 bases and J by 3 bases, and 14 bases separated the two germline ends. Germline V lookup: CDR1 SGHAT, CDR2 FQNNGV. The CDR3 is 15 residues long. The CDR3 DNA reads as TGTGCCAGCAGCTTATCTGGGGGTCGCCACTACGAGCAGTACTTC. Its translation: CASSLSGGRHYEQYF.

This clonotype was observed a few times. The V and J genes are TRBV29-1 and TRBJ2-5; tentative D call: TRBD2 (7 bases). This CDR3 is 11 amino acids long. Germline assignment: CDR1 SQVTM and CDR2 ANQGSEA. The CDR3 nucleotides read TGCGGAGGGGGGGAAAAAGAGACCCAGTACTTC. This codes for CGGGEKETQYF.

This clonotype was observed at least ten times. The chain joins TRBV7-9 to TRBJ2-1, with 7 bases aligning to TRBD1. This CDR3 has 15 residues. Germline V CDR1 and CDR2: SEHNR, FQNEAQ (reference sequence). The junction had 9 bases not matched to a gene; V was cut back by 6 bases and J by 4 bases. The CDR3 loop reads CASRHGQDVYNEQFF. CDR3 in DNA: TGTGCCAGCAGACACGGACAGGACGTATACAATGAGCAGTTCTTC.

In this sample, this clonotype turned up a few times. The V gene is TRBV19, the J gene TRBJ2-5; 13 nucleotides match TRBD2. This CDR3 contains 16 residues. Germline assignment: CDR1 LNHDA and CDR2 SQIVND (reference sequence). J gave up 5 bases and V 5 bases, and 8 bases lay outside the gene matches. CDR3 DNA: TGTGCCAGTAGTCCGCCCGGACTAGCGGGAGCGGAGACCCAGTACTTC. Protein sequence: CASSPPGLAGAETQYF.

There are a few counts of this clonotype. This chain connects TRBV7-6 to TRBJ1-1; no firm D call. The CDR3 loop spans 17 amino acids. In germline, CDR1 is SGHVS, CDR2 FNYEAQ. V was pared by 5 bases and J by 3 bases, with 22 bases between. The CDR3 spells CASSKNPYPSGDTEAFF. The CDR3 DNA reads TGTGCCAGCAGCAAAAACCCTTACCCGTCGGGTGACACTGAAGCTTTCTTT.

This clonotype was recorded at least ten times. The chain combines TRBV6-2 or TRBV6-3 with TRBJ1-2, with 8 nucleotides matching TRBD1. With V trimmed by 2 bases and J by 3 bases, 5 bases remained unmatched. This CDR3 is 15 amino acids long. Germline V gives CDR1 MNHEY, CDR2 SVGEGT. The CDR3 protein is CASSYGPGQDYGYTF. CDR3 in DNA: TGTGCCAGCAGTTACGGACCGGGACAGGACTATGGCTACACCTTC.

This clonotype was seen a few times. The gene calls are TRBV6-5 and TRBJ1-1, with 7 bases matching TRBD1. V lost 6 bases to trimming and J lost 10 bases; unmatched junction nucleotides: 11. CDR1 is MNHEY and CDR2 is SVGAGI in the germline V gene. This CDR3 spans 13 amino acids. The CDR3 protein is CASSLETGSGAFF. CDR3 bases: TGTGCCAGCAGCCTAGAGACAGGGAGTGGAGCTTTCTTT.

This chain connects TRBV19 to TRBJ2-5; possibly TRBD1 for D (5 bases). CDR1 is LNHDA, CDR2 SQIVND, per germline (reference sequence). CDR3 length: 16 amino acids. Trimming cost V 3 bases and J 0 bases, with 14 bases left between them. CDR3: CASSIGDSANQETQYF. CDR3 nucleotides: TGTGCCAGTAGTATTGGCGACAGTGCTAACCAAGAGACCCAGTACTTC.

There are many counts of this clonotype. The rearrangement joins TRBV7-3 to TRBJ2-6; TRBD1 agrees at 8 bases. The CDR3 runs 18 residues. Germline CDR1 reads SGHTA; CDR2 reads FQGTGA. V shed 5 bases and J 0 bases; nucleotides not matched to a gene: 9. Here the CDR3 reads CASSPGQVGPSGANVLTF. CDR3 in DNA: TGTGCCAGCAGCCCGGGACAGGTCGGACCCTCTGGGGCCAACGTCCTGACTTTC.

V gene TRBV27 combines with J gene TRBJ2-3, with D unresolved. Per germline, CDR1 MNHEY and CDR2 SMNVEV (reference sequence). Trimming pared 2 bases from V and 3 bases from J, leaving 9 bases between. The CDR3 is made up of 14 amino acids. The CDR3 sequence is CASSLIGLTDTQYF. The CDR3, as DNA: TGTGCCAGCAGTTTAATTGGGTTGACAGATACGCAGTATTTT.

The rearrangement uses TRBV20-1 and TRBJ2-7, with D maybe TRBD2 (6 bases). The CDR3 is made up of 13 amino acids. Deletions cut 0 bases from V and 6 bases from J, with 12 bases between. Germline V gene sequence: CDR1 DFQATT, CDR2 SNEGSKA (reference sequence). CDR3: CSARDTRDFEQYF. The CDR3 DNA reads TGCAGTGCTAGAGACACCCGGGACTTCGAGCAGTACTTC.

This sequence joins TRBV25-1 and TRBJ1-2; D is perhaps TRBD1 (6 bases). Looked up from germline, CDR1 is MGHDK and CDR2 is SYGVNS. V was trimmed by 1 base and J by 4 bases, leaving 13 bases between them. There are 15 residues in the CDR3. CDR3 sequence (DNA): TGTGCCAGCAGTGAATCCACAGGGAAGGGCTATGGCTACACCTTC. This sequence encodes CASSESTGKGYGYTF.

This clonotype was detected a few times. This chain connects TRBV7-6 to TRBJ2-1; 7 bases match TRBD2. This CDR3 spans 15 amino acids. In germline, CDR1 is SGHVS, CDR2 FNYEAQ. With V trimmed by 1 base and J by 4 bases, 4 bases remained unmatched. CDR3 residues: CASSLGLAMYNEQFF. CDR3 nucleotide sequence: TGTGCCAGCAGCTTAGGACTAGCAATGTACAATGAGCAGTTCTTC.

This clonotype has a count of ten or more. The chain combines TRBV5-1 with TRBJ2-7; weak D call: TRBD1 (5 bases). This CDR3 has 14 residues. The ends were cut back, 0 bases at V and 3 bases at J, with 10 bases in the middle. Germline values: CDR1 SGHRS, CDR2 YFSETQ. The CDR3 loop reads CASSLADSGYEQYF. Here the CDR3 DNA reads TGCGCCAGCAGCTTGGCCGACAGTGGCTACGAGCAGTACTTC.

The table lists this clonotype with a few counts. This chain links TRBV14 with TRBJ2-7; D ambiguous. Trimming cost V 2 bases and J 1 base, with 9 bases left between them. Germline CDR1 reads SGHDN; CDR2 reads FVKESK. CDR3 length: 14 amino acids. The CDR3 region has the DNA TGTGCCAGCAGCCAATTTGTCGGTTCCTACGAGCAGTACTTC. Translating gives CASSQFVGSYEQYF.

The rearrangement uses TRBV7-8 and TRBJ1-5; D gene ambiguous. The germline V gene encodes CDR1 SGHVS and CDR2 FQNEAQ. V lost 5 bases, J lost 3 bases, and 14 bases lay in between. CDR3 length: 15 residues. CDR3 sequence reads: CASSPDGSANQPQHF. Written as DNA, the CDR3 is TGTGCCAGCAGCCCAGACGGATCTGCCAATCAGCCCCAGCATTTT.

The rearrangement joins TRBV5-5 to TRBJ2-1, with a weak D call TRBD1 (6 bases). The CDR3 spans 15 residues. Germline CDR1 and CDR2: SGHKS and YYEKEE (reference sequence). Trimming cost V 1 base and J 4 bases, with 12 bases left between them. The CDR3 loop reads CASSLTGTTYNEQFF. Written as DNA, the CDR3 is TGTGCCAGCAGCTTGACCGGGACAACTTACAATGAGCAGTTCTTC.

The chain is built from TRBV7-9 and TRBJ2-1, with D tentatively TRBD1 or TRBD2 (6 bases each). Germline V CDR1 and CDR2: SEHNR, FQNEAQ (reference sequence). The CDR3 is made up of 13 amino acids. V was clipped by 0 bases and J by 8 bases, with 8 bases between them. For the CDR3, the DNA is TGTGCCAGCAGCTTAGCGGGGGGCCATGAGCAGTTCTTC. This encodes CASSLAGGHEQFF.

The genes are TRBV7-6 and TRBJ2-1; D uncertain. This CDR3 is 14 amino acids long. Germline CDR1 SGHVS, CDR2 FNYEAQ. The V and J ends lost 4 bases and 10 bases respectively, with 17 bases between them. The CDR3 sequence: CASSSNAQFREQFF. CDR3 in DNA: TGTGCCAGCAGCTCCAACGCACAATTCCGCGAGCAGTTCTTC. Using reference TRBV7-6 and TRBJ2-1 for the parts outside the CDR3, the full variable domain is GAGVSQSPRYKVTKRGQDVALRCDPISGHVSLYWYRQALGQGPEFLTYFNYEAQQDKSGLPNDRFSAERPEGSISTLTIQRTEQRDSAMYRCASSSNAQFREQFFGPGTRLTVL.

This clonotype was counted a few times. The rearrangement uses TRBV7-6 and TRBJ2-3; 7 bases agree with TRBD2. V gave up 4 bases and J gave up 0 bases; unmatched junction bases: 4. The CDR3 is 15 residues long. Germline V gives CDR1 SGHVS, CDR2 FNYEAQ. The CDR3 is CASSSSGASTDTQYF. DNA for the CDR3: TGTGCCAGCAGCTCTAGCGGTGCTAGCACAGATACGCAGTATTTT.

This clonotype was detected a few times. The rearrangement uses TRBV25-1 and TRBJ2-3; maybe TRBD1 (7 bases). V gave up 4 bases and J gave up 3 bases, with 14 bases separating them. The germline CDR1 and CDR2 sequences are MGHDK and SYGVNS. The CDR3 has 15 residues. The CDR3 loop reads CASSVGGGWTDTQYF. The CDR3 region has the DNA TGTGCCAGCAGTGTAGGAGGGGGCTGGACAGATACGCAGTATTTT.

This clonotype was seen repeatedly, ten times or more. This chain joins TRBV20-1 and TRBJ2-3; TRBD2 aligns across 7 bases. Germline V gene data show CDR1 as DFQATT and CDR2 as SNEGSKA (reference sequence). The J segment lost 15 bases and the V segment lost 6 bases, leaving 12 bases of the junction unmatched. The CDR3 contains 11 residues. The CDR3 spells CSASYSGTTYF. CDR3 nucleotide sequence: TGCAGTGCCTCTTACTCCGGGACTACATATTTT.

The rearrangement joins TRBV4-1 to TRBJ2-7, with TRBD2 matching 8 bases. Losses at the gene ends were 3 bases for V and 5 bases for J; bases not matched to a gene: 9. From germline, CDR1 is MGHRA and CDR2 YSYEKL. There are 15 residues in the CDR3. CDR3 region: CASSHYSGNGDEQYF. The CDR3 DNA follows: TGCGCCAGCAGCCACTATAGCGGGAATGGAGACGAGCAGTACTTC.

This clonotype was seen a handful of times. The chain is built from TRBV29-1 and TRBJ1-1, with a weak D call TRBD1 (5 bases). The CDR3 sequence is 12 residues long. The V and J ends lost 2 bases and 3 bases respectively, with 7 bases between them. CDR1 is SQVTM, CDR2 ANQGSEA, per germline. In DNA form, the CDR3 reads TGCAGCGTTGAAAAGGGGCACACTGAAGCTTTCTTT. This encodes CSVEKGHTEAFF. The complete variable domain, with remaining parts taken from reference TRBV29-1 and TRBJ1-1, reads SAVISQKPSRDICQRGTSLTIQCQVDSQVTMMFWYRQQPGQSLTLIATANQGSEATYESGFVIDKFPISRPNLTFSTLTVSNMSPEDSSIYLCSVEKGHTEAFFGQGTRLTVV.

This clonotype was found many times. The chain has TRBV7-2 and TRBJ2-3, with a tentative D call TRBD2 (7 bases). V was cut by 11 bases and J by 4 bases, with 13 bases left in between. Germline assignment: CDR1 SGHTA and CDR2 FQGNSA. This CDR3 is 12 amino acids long. CDR3 in amino acids: CAVRGLSDTQYF. The CDR3 DNA reads TGTGCCGTGCGGGGGCTTTCAGATACGCAGTATTTT. Full variable domain (rest looked up from reference TRBV7-2 and TRBJ2-3): GAGVSQSPSNKVTEKGKDVELRCDPISGHTALYWYRQSLGQGLEFLIYFQGNSAPDKSGLPSDRFSAERTGGSVSTLTIQRTQQEDSAVYLCAVRGLSDTQYFGPGTRLTVL.

This clonotype was picked up many times. The chain links TRBV7-2 to TRBJ2-5; no definite D call. The CDR3 spans 12 residues. The germline V gene encodes CDR1 SGHTA and CDR2 FQGNSA. Trimming stripped 5 bases from V and 4 bases from J, with 8 bases between. CDR3: CASSRPAETQYF. The CDR3 nucleotides read TGTGCCAGCAGCCGCCCAGCAGAGACCCAGTACTTC.

A word on this clonotype: A much larger clone differs by one base, so this may be a read error. The rearrangement uses TRBV9 and TRBJ2-7; D is undetermined. Per germline, CDR1 SGDLS and CDR2 YYNGEE. The CDR3 is 11 amino acids. DNA for the CDR3: TGTGCCAGCAGCGCCAATTCCGAGCCGTACTTC. Translating gives CASSANSEPYF.